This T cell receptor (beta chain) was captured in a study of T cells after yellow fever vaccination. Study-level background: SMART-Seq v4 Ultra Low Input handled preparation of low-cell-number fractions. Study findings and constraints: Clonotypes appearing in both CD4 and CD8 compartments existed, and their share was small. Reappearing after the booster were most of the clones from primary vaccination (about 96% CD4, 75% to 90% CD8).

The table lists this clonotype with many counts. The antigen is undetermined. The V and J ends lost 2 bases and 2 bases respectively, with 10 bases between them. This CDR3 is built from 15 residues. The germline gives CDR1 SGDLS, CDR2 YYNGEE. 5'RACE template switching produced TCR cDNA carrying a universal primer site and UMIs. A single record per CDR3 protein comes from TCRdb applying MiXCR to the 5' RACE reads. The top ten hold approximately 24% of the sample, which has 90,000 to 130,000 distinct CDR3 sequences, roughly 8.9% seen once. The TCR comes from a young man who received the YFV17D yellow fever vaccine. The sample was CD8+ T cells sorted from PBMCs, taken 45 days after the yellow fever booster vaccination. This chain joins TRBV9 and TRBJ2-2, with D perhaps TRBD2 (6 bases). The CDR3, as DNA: TGTGCCAGCAGCGTCGGCGGGATAAACACCGGGGAGCTGTTTTTT. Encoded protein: CASSVGGINTGELFF. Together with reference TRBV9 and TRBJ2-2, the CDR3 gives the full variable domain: DSGVTQTPKHLITATGQRVTLRCSPRSGDLSVYWYQQSLDQGLQFLIQYYNGEERAKGNILERFSAQQFPDLHSELNLSSLELGDSALYFCASSVGGINTGELFFGEGSRLTVL.